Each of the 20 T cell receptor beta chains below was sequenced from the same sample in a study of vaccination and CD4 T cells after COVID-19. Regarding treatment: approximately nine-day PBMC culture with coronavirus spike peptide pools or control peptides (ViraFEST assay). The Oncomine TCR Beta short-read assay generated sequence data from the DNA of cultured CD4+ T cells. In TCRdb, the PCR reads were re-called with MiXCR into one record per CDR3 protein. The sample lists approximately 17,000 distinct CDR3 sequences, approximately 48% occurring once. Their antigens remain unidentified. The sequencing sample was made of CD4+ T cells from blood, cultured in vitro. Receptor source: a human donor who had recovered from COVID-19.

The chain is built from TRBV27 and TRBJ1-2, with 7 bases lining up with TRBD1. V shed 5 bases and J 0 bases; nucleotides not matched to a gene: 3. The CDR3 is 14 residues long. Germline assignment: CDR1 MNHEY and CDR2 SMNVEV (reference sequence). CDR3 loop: CASSNRGTNYGYTF. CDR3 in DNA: TGTGCCAGCAGTAACAGGGGCACTAACTATGGCTACACCTTC.

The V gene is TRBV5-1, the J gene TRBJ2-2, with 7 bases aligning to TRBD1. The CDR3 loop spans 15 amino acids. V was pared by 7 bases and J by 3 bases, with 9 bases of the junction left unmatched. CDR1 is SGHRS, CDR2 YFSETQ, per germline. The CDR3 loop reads CASRSGGYDTGELFF. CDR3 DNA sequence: TGCGCCAGCCGGTCAGGGGGATATGACACCGGGGAGCTGTTTTTT.

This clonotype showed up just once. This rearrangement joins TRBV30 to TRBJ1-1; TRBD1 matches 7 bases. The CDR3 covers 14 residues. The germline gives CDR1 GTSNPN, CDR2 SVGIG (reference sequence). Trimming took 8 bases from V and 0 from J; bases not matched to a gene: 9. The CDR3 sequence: CAKGAGIMNTEAFF. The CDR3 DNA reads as TGTGCCAAGGGGGCCGGGATCATGAACACTGAAGCTTTCTTT.

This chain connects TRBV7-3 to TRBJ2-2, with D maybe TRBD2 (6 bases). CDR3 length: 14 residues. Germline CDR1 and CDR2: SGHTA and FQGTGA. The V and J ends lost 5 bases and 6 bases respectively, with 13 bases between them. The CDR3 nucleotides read TGTGCCAGCAGCCGGGACTGGCACGCCGGGGAGCTGTTTTTT. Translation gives CASSRDWHAGELFF.

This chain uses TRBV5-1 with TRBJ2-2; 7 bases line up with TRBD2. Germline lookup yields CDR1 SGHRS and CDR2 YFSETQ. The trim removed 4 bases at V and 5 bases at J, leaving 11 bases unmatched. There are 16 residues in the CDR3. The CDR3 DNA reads TGCGCCAGCAGCCCCCCCGCTAGCGGCTTAACCGGGGAGCTGTTTTTT. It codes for CASSPPASGLTGELFF.

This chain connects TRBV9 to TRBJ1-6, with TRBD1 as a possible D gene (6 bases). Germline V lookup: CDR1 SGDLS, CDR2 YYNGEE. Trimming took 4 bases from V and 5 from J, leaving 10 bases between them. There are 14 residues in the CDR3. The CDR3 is CASSPDRDNSPLHF. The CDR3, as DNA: TGTGCCAGCAGCCCGGACAGAGATAATTCACCCCTCCACTTT.

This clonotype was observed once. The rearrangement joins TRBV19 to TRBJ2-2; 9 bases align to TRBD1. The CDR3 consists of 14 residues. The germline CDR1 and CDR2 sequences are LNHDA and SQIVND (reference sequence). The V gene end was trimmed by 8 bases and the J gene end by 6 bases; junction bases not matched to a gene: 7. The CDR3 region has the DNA TGTGCCAGTTGGGACAGGGTGACACCCGGGGAGCTGTTTTTT. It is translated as CASWDRVTPGELFF.

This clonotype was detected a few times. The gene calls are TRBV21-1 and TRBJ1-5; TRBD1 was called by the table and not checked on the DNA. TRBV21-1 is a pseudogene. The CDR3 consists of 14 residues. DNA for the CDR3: TGTGCCAGCAGCAAGGGGGCTAGCAATCAGCCCCAGCATTTT. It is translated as CASSKGASNQPQHF.

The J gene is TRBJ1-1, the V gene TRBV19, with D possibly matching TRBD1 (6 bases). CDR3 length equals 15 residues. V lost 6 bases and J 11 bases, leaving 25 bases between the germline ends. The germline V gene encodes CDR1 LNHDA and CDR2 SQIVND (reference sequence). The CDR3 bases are TGTGCCAGTAGACCCGCTGTCGGGACACTTAAAGAGGCTTTCTTT. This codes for CASRPAVGTLKEAFF. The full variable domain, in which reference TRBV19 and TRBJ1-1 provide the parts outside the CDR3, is DGGITQSPKYLFRKEGQNVTLSCEQNLNHDAMYWYRQDPGQGLRLIYYSQIVNDFQKGDIAEGYSVSREKKESFPLTVTSAQKNPTAFYLCASRPAVGTLKEAFFGQGTRLTVV.

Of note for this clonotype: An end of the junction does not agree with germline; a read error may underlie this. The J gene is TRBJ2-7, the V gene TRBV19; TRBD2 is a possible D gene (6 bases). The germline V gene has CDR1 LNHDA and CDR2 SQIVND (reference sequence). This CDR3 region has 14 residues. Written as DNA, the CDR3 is TGTGCCAGTAGCATAGCGGCGAGCTCCTACGAGCAGTACTTC. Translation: CASSIAASSYEQYF.

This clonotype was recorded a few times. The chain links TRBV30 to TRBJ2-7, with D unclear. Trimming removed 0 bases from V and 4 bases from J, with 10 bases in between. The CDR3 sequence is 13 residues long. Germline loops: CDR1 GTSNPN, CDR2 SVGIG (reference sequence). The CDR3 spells CAWSVNAGYEQYF. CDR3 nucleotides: TGTGCCTGGAGTGTAAACGCCGGGTACGAGCAGTACTTC.

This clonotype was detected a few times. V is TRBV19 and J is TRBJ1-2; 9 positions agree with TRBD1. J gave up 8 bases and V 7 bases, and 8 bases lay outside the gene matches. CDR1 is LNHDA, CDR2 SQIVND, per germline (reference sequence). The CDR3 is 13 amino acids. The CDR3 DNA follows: TGTGCCAGTAATCAACAGGGGGCGATCGGCTACACCTTC. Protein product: CASNQQGAIGYTF.

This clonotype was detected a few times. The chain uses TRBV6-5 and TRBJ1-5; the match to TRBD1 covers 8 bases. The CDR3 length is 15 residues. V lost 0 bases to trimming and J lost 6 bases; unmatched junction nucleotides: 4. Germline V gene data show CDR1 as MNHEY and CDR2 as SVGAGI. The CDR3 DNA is TGTGCCAGCAGTTACTCTCGACAGGGGCGTCAGCCCCAGCATTTT. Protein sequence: CASSYSRQGRQPQHF.

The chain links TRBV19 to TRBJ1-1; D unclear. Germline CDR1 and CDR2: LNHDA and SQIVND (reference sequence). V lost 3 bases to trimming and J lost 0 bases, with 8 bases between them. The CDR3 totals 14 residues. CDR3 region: CASSMEGMNTEAFF. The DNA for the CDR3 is TGTGCCAGTAGTATGGAGGGTATGAACACTGAAGCTTTCTTT.

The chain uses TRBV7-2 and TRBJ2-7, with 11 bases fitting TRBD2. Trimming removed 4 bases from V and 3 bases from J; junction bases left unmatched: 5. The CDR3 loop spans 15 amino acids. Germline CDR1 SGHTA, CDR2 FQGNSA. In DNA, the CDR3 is TGTGCCAGCAGCTCCGGGACTAGCGGTTTCTACGAGCAGTACTTC. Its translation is CASSSGTSGFYEQYF.

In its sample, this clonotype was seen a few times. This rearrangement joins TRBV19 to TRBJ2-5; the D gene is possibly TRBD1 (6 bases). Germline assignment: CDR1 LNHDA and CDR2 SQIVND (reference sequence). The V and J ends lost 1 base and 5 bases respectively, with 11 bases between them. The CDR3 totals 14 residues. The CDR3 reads CASSIVGAGETQYF. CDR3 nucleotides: TGTGCCAGTAGTATAGTGGGGGCAGGCGAGACCCAGTACTTC.

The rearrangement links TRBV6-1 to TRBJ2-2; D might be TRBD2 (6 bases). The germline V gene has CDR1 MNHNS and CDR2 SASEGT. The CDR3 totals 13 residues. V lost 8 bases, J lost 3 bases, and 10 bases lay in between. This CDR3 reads CASGGFYTGELFF. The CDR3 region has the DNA TGTGCCAGCGGGGGGTTTTACACCGGGGAGCTGTTTTTT.

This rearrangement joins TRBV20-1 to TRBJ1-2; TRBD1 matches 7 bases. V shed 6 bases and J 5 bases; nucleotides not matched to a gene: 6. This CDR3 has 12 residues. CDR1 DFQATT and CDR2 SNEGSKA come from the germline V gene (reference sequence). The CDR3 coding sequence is TGCAGTGCCGAAGACAGGGCGTATGGCTACACCTTC. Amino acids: CSAEDRAYGYTF.

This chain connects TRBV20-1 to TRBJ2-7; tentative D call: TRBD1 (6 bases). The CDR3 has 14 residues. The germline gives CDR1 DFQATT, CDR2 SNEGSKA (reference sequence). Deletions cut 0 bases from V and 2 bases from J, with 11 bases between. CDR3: CSARDAGQTYEQYF. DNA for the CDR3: TGCAGTGCTAGAGATGCCGGACAGACCTACGAGCAGTACTTC.

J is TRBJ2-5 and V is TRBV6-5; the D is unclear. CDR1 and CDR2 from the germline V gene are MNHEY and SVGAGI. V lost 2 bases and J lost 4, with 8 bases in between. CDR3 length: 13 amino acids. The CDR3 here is CASSYRRLETQYF. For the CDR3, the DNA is TGTGCCAGCAGTTACCGAAGGTTAGAGACCCAGTACTTC.